The 21 T cell receptor beta chains given below trace back to one sample, sequenced in a study of T cell changes during pregnancy in multiple sclerosis. The assay was immunoSEQ multiplex PCR, and TCRdb's table has in-frame clones only and misses some. Here the sample spans 50,000 or so clones, about nine tenths being singletons. This sample comprised CD4+ T cells from peripheral blood mononuclear cells, obtained after pregnancy. These receptor sequences come from a female donor with multiple sclerosis, enrolled in a pregnancy study.

This chain links TRBV11-2 with TRBJ2-7; D possibly corresponds to TRBD1 (6 bases). V lost 5 bases, J lost 3 bases, and 17 bases lay in between. CDR3 length equals 15 residues. CDR1 and CDR2 from the germline V gene are SGHAT and FQNNGV. CDR3: CASSAPDSGIYEQYF. Here the CDR3 DNA reads TGTGCCAGCAGCGCCCCGGACAGTGGTATCTACGAGCAGTACTTC.

V gene TRBV19 combines with J gene TRBJ2-2; TRBD1 matches 9 bases. Trimming took 8 bases from V and 5 from J; bases not matched to a gene: 6. The germline V gene encodes CDR1 LNHDA and CDR2 SQIVND (reference sequence). The CDR3 is 14 residues long. This CDR3 is CASQDRGRTGELFF. CDR3 coding DNA: TGTGCCAGTCAGGACAGGGGACGGACCGGGGAGCTGTTTTTT.

J is TRBJ2-5 and V is TRBV29-1; 11 positions agree with TRBD2. V trimming: 4 bases; J trimming: 0 bases; junction bases outside the gene matches: 10. The CDR3 sequence is 17 residues long. The germline V gene encodes CDR1 SQVTM and CDR2 ANQGSEA. The chain's CDR3 is CSVVSGRAGSNQETQYF. Here the CDR3 DNA reads TGCAGCGTTGTTAGCGGGAGGGCCGGGAGTAACCAAGAGACCCAGTACTTC.

J is TRBJ1-2 and V is TRBV5-1; D is perhaps TRBD1 (5 bases). Trimming pared 3 bases from V and 7 bases from J, leaving 19 bases between. The CDR3 totals 15 residues. CDR1 is SGHRS, CDR2 YFSETQ, per germline. The CDR3 region is CASSWTGAGTAGYTF. CDR3 nucleotides: TGCGCCAGCAGCTGGACGGGAGCCGGGACCGCTGGCTACACCTTC.

The chain carries TRBV4-2 and TRBJ1-5; 9 positions agree with TRBD1. J gave up 3 bases and V 3 bases, and 6 bases lay outside the gene matches. The CDR3 covers 16 residues. Germline assignment: CDR1 LGHNA and CDR2 YNFKEQ. DNA for the CDR3: TGTGCCAGCAGCCAGTCCCGGGACAGGGACAATCAGCCCCAGCATTTT. Translation: CASSQSRDRDNQPQHF.

V gene TRBV11-1 combines with J gene TRBJ2-1, with 10 bases lining up with TRBD1. J gave up 7 bases and V 5 bases, and 8 bases lay outside the gene matches. The CDR3 is 15 residues long. Germline loops: CDR1 SGHAT, CDR2 FQDESV (reference sequence). The CDR3 sequence is CASSHGQGGFNEQFF. CDR3 coding DNA: TGTGCCAGCAGCCACGGACAGGGGGGTTTTAATGAGCAGTTCTTC.

This rearrangement joins TRBV19 to TRBJ2-1, with a possible D match to TRBD1 (9 bases). V was trimmed by 3 bases and J by 6 bases, leaving 24 bases between them. The germline V gene has CDR1 LNHDA and CDR2 SQIVND (reference sequence). CDR3 length: 18 amino acids. The CDR3 DNA reads as TGTGCCAGTAGTATCGGGACAGGGTCGTTAGCGGGAATCAATGAGCAGTTCTTC. This codes for CASSIGTGSLAGINEQFF.

The rearrangement joins TRBV28 to TRBJ1-5; 9 bases fit TRBD1. The CDR3 is 15 residues long. Germline V lookup: CDR1 MDHEN, CDR2 SYDVKM. J lost 5 bases, V lost 4 bases, and 6 bases had no gene match. CDR3 nucleotide sequence: TGTGCCAGCAGTTCTACAGGGGGCGAGGATCAGCCCCAGCATTTT. It codes for CASSSTGGEDQPQHF.

This chain links TRBV19 with TRBJ1-3; 8 bases are shared with TRBD1. After removal of 5 bases from V and 2 bases from J, the junction contained 8 bases not matched to a gene. Germline CDR1 and CDR2: LNHDA and SQIVND (reference sequence). This CDR3 has 16 residues. The CDR3 loop is CASSETGTGAGNTIYF. CDR3 nucleotide sequence: TGTGCCAGTAGTGAAACCGGGACAGGCGCTGGAAACACCATATATTTT.

The V call is TRBV6-1, the J call TRBJ2-1; TRBD1 aligns across 7 bases. The germline V gene has CDR1 MNHNS and CDR2 SASEGT. Trimming cost V 4 bases and J 4 bases; bases outside gene matches: 7. The CDR3 is 15 residues long. The DNA of the CDR3 is TGTGCCAGCAGTGTGCAGGGGGACCCATACAATGAGCAGTTCTTC. Its translation: CASSVQGDPYNEQFF.

This clone was seen only once. The chain uses TRBV18 and TRBJ2-7; maybe TRBD2 (5 bases). CDR1 is KGHSH, CDR2 LQKENI, per germline. Trimming removed 5 bases from V and 4 bases from J, with 18 bases in between. The CDR3 extends over 15 amino acids. In DNA, the CDR3 is TGTGCCAGCTCAAGTCAGGCCAATCCGGGATACGAGCAGTACTTC. It codes for CASSSQANPGYEQYF.

The rearrangement uses TRBV28 and TRBJ2-1; 10 positions agree with TRBD1. Per germline, CDR1 MDHEN and CDR2 SYDVKM. The CDR3 spans 12 residues. The ends lost 4 bases at V and 15 bases at J; junction bases unmatched: 6. The CDR3 DNA sequence: TGTGCCAGCAGTTCCCCGGGACAGGGGACGTTCTTC. The encoded protein is CASSSPGQGTFF. The complete variable domain, with remaining parts taken from reference TRBV28 and TRBJ2-1, reads DVKVTQSSRYLVKRTGEKVFLECVQDMDHENMFWYRQDPGLGLRLIYFSYDVKMKEKGDIPEGYSVSREKKERFSLILESASTNQTSMYLCASSSPGQGTFFGPGTRLTVL.

The V and J genes are TRBV4-3 and TRBJ2-2, with no clear D. The CDR3 spans 14 residues. V lost 0 bases and J lost 6, with 8 bases in between. Germline-derived CDR1 and CDR2 are LGHNA and YSLEER. CDR3 sequence: CASSQEIGPGELFF. In DNA, the CDR3 is TGCGCCAGCAGCCAAGAGATTGGGCCCGGGGAGCTGTTTTTT.

The chain is built from TRBV29-1 and TRBJ1-2, with 11 bases identical to TRBD1. The germline V gene encodes CDR1 SQVTM and CDR2 ANQGSEA. The CDR3 totals 13 residues. The trim removed 6 bases at V and 4 bases at J, leaving 4 bases unmatched. The CDR3 nucleotides read TGCAGCGTAGGGGACAGGGGGTCCTATGGCTACACCTTC. Translated, it gives CSVGDRGSYGYTF.

The V gene is TRBV5-1, the J gene TRBJ2-3; 8 bases are a match to TRBD2. Germline CDR1 is SGHRS and CDR2 is YFSETQ. The ends lost 4 bases at V and 3 bases at J; junction bases unmatched: 16. The CDR3 loop spans 18 amino acids. The DNA for the CDR3 is TGCGCCAGCAGCGGAGGACTAGCTTCGGGGTTAAGGACAGATACGCAGTATTTT. It yields the protein CASSGGLASGLRTDTQYF. Together with reference TRBV5-1 and TRBJ2-3, the CDR3 gives the full variable domain: KAGVTQTPRYLIKTRGQQVTLSCSPISGHRSVSWYQQTPGQGLQFLFEYFSETQRNKGNFPGRFSGRQFSNSRSEMNVSTLELGDSALYLCASSGGLASGLRTDTQYFGPGTRLTVL.

The CDR3 protein is CASSEYILAGRDYNEQFF. CDR3 coding DNA: TGTGCCAGCAGTGAATATATTCTAGCGGGACGCGATTACAATGAGCAGTTCTTC. The chain employs TRBV25-1 and TRBJ2-1; 9 bases are shared with TRBD2. V was clipped by 0 bases and J by 4 bases; unmatched bases: 10. This CDR3 contains 18 residues. CDR1 and CDR2 from the germline V gene are MGHDK and SYGVNS.

The chain joins TRBV30 to TRBJ1-3; a possible D gene is TRBD1 (6 bases). V lost 8 bases and J lost 0, with 11 bases in between. Per germline, CDR1 GTSNPN and CDR2 SVGIG (reference sequence). The CDR3 consists of 13 residues. In nucleotides, the CDR3 is TGTGCCGAGGGGGTCCCCTCTGGAAACACCATATATTTT. This codes for CAEGVPSGNTIYF.

This clone appeared a single time. The V call is TRBV2, the J call TRBJ1-6; D is possibly TRBD1 (5 bases). The CDR3 contains 13 residues. Trimming left V 7 bases short and J 13 bases short, with 17 bases between. CDR1 is SNHLY, CDR2 FYNNEI, per germline. CDR3 DNA: TGTGCCAGCAACCATAGGAGGGGAGGGCCCCTCCACTTT. Amino acids: CASNHRRGGPLHF. Supplemented by reference TRBV2 and TRBJ1-6, the full variable domain reads EPEVTQTPSHQVTQMGQEVILRCVPISNHLYFYWYRQILGQKVEFLVSFYNNEISEKSEIFDDQFSVERPDGSNFTLKIRSTKLEDSAMYFCASNHRRGGPLHFGNGTRLTVT.

The chain is built from TRBV5-4 and TRBJ1-2, with 8 bases that match TRBD1. The CDR3 loop spans 16 amino acids. Trimming cost V 0 bases and J 4 bases; bases outside gene matches: 8. Germline V lookup: CDR1 SGHNT, CDR2 YYREEE (reference sequence). In DNA form, the CDR3 reads TGTGCCAGCAGCTTGGGTTCGCGGACAGGGCCCTATGGCTACACCTTC. This codes for CASSLGSRTGPYGYTF.

The chain is built from TRBV4-3 and TRBJ2-1; 7 nucleotides align to TRBD2. With V trimmed by 0 bases and J by 8 bases, 7 bases remained unmatched. This CDR3 is 15 amino acids long. From germline, CDR1 is LGHNA and CDR2 YSLEER. The CDR3 DNA is TGCGCCAGCAGCCAAGACAGCGGGATTAGAGATGAGCAGTTCTTC. Its translation: CASSQDSGIRDEQFF.

The chain uses TRBV9 and TRBJ2-3; TRBD2 might be the D (6 bases). V lost 4 bases, J lost 2 bases, and 17 bases lay in between. Germline V gives CDR1 SGDLS, CDR2 YYNGEE. This CDR3 has 16 residues. The CDR3 DNA is TGTGCCAGCAGCCCGGGGGTAGCCGTTGTCACAGATACGCAGTATTTT. It translates to CASSPGVAVVTDTQYF.